What follows are 10 T cell receptor beta chains derived from one specimen sequenced in a study of T cells in narcolepsy. The repertoire was sequenced with immunoSEQ multiplex PCR; TCRdb's copy has only in-frame clones and lacks some. Found here are roughly 30,000 clones, roughly 86% of them singletons; the top ten hold roughly 2.1%. Sequenced: memory (CD45RA-) CD4+ T cells from blood. The receptors derive from a human donor in good health.

V usage is TRBV30 and J usage is TRBJ1-2; D call uncertain. V lost 5 bases and J lost 0, with 13 bases in between. This CDR3 comprises 14 residues. Germline V gene sequence: CDR1 GTSNPN, CDR2 SVGIG (reference sequence). CDR3 sequence: CAWFGTESNYGYTF. CDR3 nucleotide sequence: TGTGCCTGGTTCGGAACCGAGTCTAACTATGGCTACACCTTC.

The gene calls are TRBV7-8 and TRBJ2-7; tentatively, D is TRBD1 (5 bases). V was clipped by 1 base and J by 1 base, with 17 bases between them. Germline lookup yields CDR1 SGHVS and CDR2 FQNEAQ. The CDR3 extends over 17 amino acids. The CDR3, as DNA: TGTGCCAGCAGCTTAGGGAGCCGTGGGGCCGGTTCCTACGAGCAGTACTTC. It is translated as CASSLGSRGAGSYEQYF.

This rearrangement joins TRBV19 to TRBJ2-2; D is unresolved. The CDR3 sequence is 16 residues long. CDR1 and CDR2 from the germline V gene are LNHDA and SQIVND (reference sequence). V was pared by 3 bases and J by 2 bases, with 13 bases between. The CDR3: CASSILSTTNTGELFF. The DNA of the CDR3 is TGTGCCAGTAGTATTTTATCAACAACTAACACCGGGGAGCTGTTTTTT.

This clone was seen a few times. V is TRBV14 and J is TRBJ2-1, with D possibly matching TRBD2 (7 bases). V was trimmed by 4 bases and J by 1 base, leaving 11 bases between them. Germline-derived CDR1 and CDR2 are SGHDN and FVKESK. The CDR3 totals 15 residues. CDR3 coding DNA: TGTGCCAGCAGCCTGGGGGGGCCTTCCTACAATGAGCAGTTCTTC. This gives the protein CASSLGGPSYNEQFF.

This clone is medium-sized in the sample. The rearrangement uses TRBV7-9 and TRBJ1-5, with 10 bases identical to TRBD1. Germline V gene data show CDR1 as SEHNR and CDR2 as FQNEAQ (reference sequence). V dropped 4 bases and J dropped 4; count of bases not matched to a gene: 4. This CDR3 is 15 amino acids long. The CDR3 DNA follows: TGTGCCAGCAGCTCATCGGGACAGGGGAATCAGCCCCAGCATTTT. Protein product: CASSSSGQGNQPQHF.

This chain connects TRBV6-5 to TRBJ1-4; D might be TRBD1 (5 bases). Germline lookup yields CDR1 MNHEY and CDR2 SVGAGI. The CDR3 runs 15 residues. Trimming removed 6 bases at V and 8 bases at J, with 19 bases between. CDR3 bases: TGTGCCAGCAGGGTGGGGACTTTAGTAACAGAAAAACTGTTTTTT. Translating it yields CASRVGTLVTEKLFF.

This chain connects TRBV6-6 to TRBJ2-1, with D tentatively TRBD1 (5 bases). CDR3 length equals 13 residues. The germline V and J ends were trimmed by 4 bases and 8 bases, with 12 bases remaining between them. Germline CDR1 MNHNY, CDR2 SVGAGI (reference sequence). The CDR3: CASSSSQGDEQFF. The CDR3 region has the DNA TGTGCCAGCAGTTCGTCGCAGGGTGATGAGCAGTTCTTC.

The chain joins TRBV30 to TRBJ1-1, with D perhaps TRBD1 (6 bases). V lost 2 bases, J lost 0 bases, and 13 bases lay in between. The germline CDR1 and CDR2 sequences are GTSNPN and SVGIG (reference sequence). CDR3 length: 15 residues. CDR3 DNA: TGTGCCTGGAGTCCCCTACAGGGAATGAACACTGAAGCTTTCTTT. Translating it yields CAWSPLQGMNTEAFF.

CDR3 DNA: TGTGCCTGGAGTGTTGGACAAGGCCAGCCCCAGCATTTT. Amino acid sequence: CAWSVGQGQPQHF. The gene calls are TRBV30 and TRBJ1-5; D perhaps matches TRBD1 (5 bases). The germline V gene has CDR1 GTSNPN and CDR2 SVGIG (reference sequence). The CDR3 has 13 residues. Trimming took 0 bases from V and 7 from J, leaving 10 bases between them.

The chain recombines TRBV27 with TRBJ1-2, with 12 bases fitting TRBD1. V lost 3 bases and J lost 7; bases outside the gene matches: 9. This CDR3 region has 16 residues. CDR1 MNHEY and CDR2 SMNVEV come from the germline V gene (reference sequence). The CDR3 spells CASSFGTGGGMGGYTF. CDR3 DNA sequence: TGTGCCAGCAGTTTTGGGACAGGGGGCGGTATGGGTGGCTACACCTTC.